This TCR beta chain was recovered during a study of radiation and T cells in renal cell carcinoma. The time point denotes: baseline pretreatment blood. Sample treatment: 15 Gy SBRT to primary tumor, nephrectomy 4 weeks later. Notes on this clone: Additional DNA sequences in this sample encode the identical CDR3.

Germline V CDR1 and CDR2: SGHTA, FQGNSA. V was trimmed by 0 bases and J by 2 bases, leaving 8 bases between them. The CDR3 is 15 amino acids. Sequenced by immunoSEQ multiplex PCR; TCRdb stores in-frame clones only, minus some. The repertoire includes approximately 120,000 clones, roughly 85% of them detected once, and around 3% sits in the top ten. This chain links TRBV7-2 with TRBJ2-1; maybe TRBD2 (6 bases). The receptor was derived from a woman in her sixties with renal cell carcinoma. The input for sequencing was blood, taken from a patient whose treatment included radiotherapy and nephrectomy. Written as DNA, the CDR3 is TGTGCCAGCAGCTTAGCTAGCGGTACCTACAATGAGCAGTTCTTC. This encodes CASSLASGTYNEQFF.